This TCR beta chain was found in a study of technical replicates of blood from a handful of donors. Generated by immunoSEQ multiplex PCR, the TCRdb table keeps only in-frame clones and is missing some. Seen here are about 80,000 clones, roughly 94% observed once, and the top ten hold 0.38%. Per the germline V gene, CDR1 is SGDLS and CDR2 is YYNGEE. With 4 bases removed from V and 4 bases from J, the gap between germline ends came to 13 bases. The CDR3 has 14 residues. The chain joins TRBV9 to TRBJ2-3; D is ambiguous. This sequence originates from a human donor in good health. Sequencing was done on a sample of T cells isolated from PBMCs. CDR3 in amino acids: CASSPEIAADTQYF. The CDR3 coding sequence is TGTGCCAGCAGCCCAGAAATAGCAGCAGATACGCAGTATTTT.